These T cell receptor beta chains were read from a single sample in a study of cytomegalovirus exposure and HLA in healthy donors. Assay used: immunoSEQ multiplex PCR; TCRdb lists only in-frame clones, some missing. The sample contains more than 50,000 clones, around 67% of which appear only once. Sequencing was done on a sample of PBMCs. These receptors came from a woman between 50 and 59 years old in good health and CMV-seropositive. Each CDR3 is given with its conserved first and last residue. A D gene is named only where the DNA matches it firmly. Part of the rows lack a size; the others show once, few, many or a class for expanded clones.

cdr3_aa: CASSFGGAGNTIYF
cdr3_nt: TGTGCCAGCAGTTTCGGCGGGGCTGGAAACACCATATATTTT
v_call: TRBV28
cdr3_length: 14
clone_size: -
d_call: -
j_call: TRBJ1-3

cdr3_aa: CASSDTGRARKLFF
cdr3_nt: TGTGCCAGCAGCGATACAGGGAGGGCCAGAAAACTGTTTTTT
v_call: TRBV5-4
cdr3_length: 14
clone_size: -
d_call: -
j_call: TRBJ1-4

cdr3_aa: CASSQDLGLAGGQFF
cdr3_nt: TGTGCCAGCAGCCAAGATTTAGGCCTAGCGGGAGGGCAGTTCTTC
v_call: TRBV4-2
cdr3_length: 15
clone_size: -
d_call: TRBD2
j_call: TRBJ2-1

cdr3_aa: CASSRNPGTDLMNTEAFF
cdr3_nt: TGTGCCAGCAGCAGAAACCCCGGGACAGACCTAATGAACACTGAAGCTTTCTTT
v_call: TRBV5-4
cdr3_length: 18
clone_size: -
d_call: TRBD1
j_call: TRBJ1-1

cdr3_aa: CASSSPGQGPLEQYF
cdr3_nt: TGTGCCAGCAGCTCGCCCGGACAGGGCCCCCTAGAGCAGTACTTC
v_call: TRBV7-2
cdr3_length: 15
clone_size: -
d_call: TRBD1
j_call: TRBJ2-7

cdr3_aa: CASSQDRVGLAGNTGELFF
cdr3_nt: TGTGCCAGCAGCCAAGATAGAGTGGGGCTAGCGGGAAACACCGGGGAGCTGTTTTTT
v_call: TRBV4-2
cdr3_length: 19
clone_size: -
d_call: TRBD2
j_call: TRBJ2-2

cdr3_aa: CASSLGDNRRTEAFF
cdr3_nt: TGTGCTAGCAGCCTAGGGGACAATCGGAGGACTGAAGCTTTCTTT
v_call: TRBV9
cdr3_length: 15
clone_size: -
d_call: -
j_call: TRBJ1-1

cdr3_aa: CASSSSISGNTDTQYF
cdr3_nt: TGTGCCAGCAGCTCCTCCATTAGCGGCAACACAGATACGCAGTATTTT
v_call: TRBV7-9
cdr3_length: 16
clone_size: -
d_call: -
j_call: TRBJ2-3

cdr3_aa: CASSLSAGRGADTQYF
cdr3_nt: TGTGCCAGCAGTTTATCCGCGGGGCGGGGTGCAGATACGCAGTATTTT
v_call: TRBV27
cdr3_length: 16
clone_size: -
d_call: -
j_call: TRBJ2-3

cdr3_aa: CASSLQGNYGYTF
cdr3_nt: TGTGCCAGCAGCCTACAGGGGAACTATGGCTACACCTTC
v_call: TRBV2
cdr3_length: 13
clone_size: -
d_call: TRBD1
j_call: TRBJ1-2

cdr3_aa: CASSRWGDTEAFF
cdr3_nt: TGTGCCAGTAGCCGGTGGGGAGACACTGAAGCTTTCTTT
v_call: TRBV19
cdr3_length: 13
clone_size: -
d_call: -
j_call: TRBJ1-1

cdr3_aa: CASSTGAGPYEQYF
cdr3_nt: TGTGCCAGCAGCACGGGAGCGGGGCCATACGAGCAGTACTTC
v_call: TRBV5-5
cdr3_length: 14
clone_size: few
d_call: TRBD2
j_call: TRBJ2-7

cdr3_aa: CASSTLGQSSYNEQFF
cdr3_nt: TGTGCCAGCAGCACCCTTGGACAGAGCTCCTACAATGAGCAGTTCTTC
v_call: TRBV9
cdr3_length: 16
clone_size: -
d_call: -
j_call: TRBJ2-1

cdr3_aa: CASSSSGSYNEQFF
cdr3_nt: TGTGCCAGCAGCTCTAGCGGCTCCTACAATGAGCAGTTCTTC
v_call: TRBV7-2
cdr3_length: 14
clone_size: -
d_call: TRBD2
j_call: TRBJ2-1

cdr3_aa: CASSVRQGTDTQYF
cdr3_nt: TGTGCCAGCAGCGTAAGACAGGGAACAGATACGCAGTATTTT
v_call: TRBV9
cdr3_length: 14
clone_size: -
d_call: TRBD1
j_call: TRBJ2-3

cdr3_aa: CAISTGGSYNEQFF
cdr3_nt: TGTGCCATCAGTACCGGTGGCTCCTACAATGAGCAGTTCTTC
v_call: TRBV10-3
cdr3_length: 14
clone_size: -
d_call: -
j_call: TRBJ2-1

cdr3_aa: CASSTTGRGGSRRTDTQYF
cdr3_nt: TGTGCCAGCAGCACTACAGGGCGGGGGGGATCCCGGCGGACAGATACGCAGTATTTT
v_call: TRBV9
cdr3_length: 19
clone_size: -
d_call: TRBD2
j_call: TRBJ2-3

cdr3_aa: CASSSNSGTSTDTQYF
cdr3_nt: TGTGCCAGCAGCTCGAATAGCGGGACCAGCACAGATACGCAGTATTTT
v_call: TRBV5-4
cdr3_length: 16
clone_size: few
d_call: TRBD2
j_call: TRBJ2-3

cdr3_aa: CASSLGLKGYTF
cdr3_nt: TGTGCCAGCAGCTTAGGTCTAAAGGGCTACACCTTC
v_call: TRBV7-9
cdr3_length: 12
clone_size: -
d_call: -
j_call: TRBJ1-2

cdr3_aa: CASRAPRLGYGYTF
cdr3_nt: TGTGCAAGTCGAGCCCCCAGGCTGGGCTATGGCTACACCTTC
v_call: TRBV12-2
cdr3_length: 14
clone_size: once
d_call: -
j_call: TRBJ1-2

cdr3_aa: CASSHRDRNTGELFF
cdr3_nt: TGTGCCAGCAGTCACCGAGACAGGAACACCGGGGAGCTGTTTTTT
v_call: TRBV6-1
cdr3_length: 15
clone_size: -
d_call: -
j_call: TRBJ2-2

cdr3_aa: CASSQGQRGRGLRYEQYF
cdr3_nt: TGCGCCAGCAGCCAAGGCCAGCGGGGACGGGGTCTAAGGTACGAGCAGTACTTC
v_call: TRBV4-1
cdr3_length: 18
clone_size: few
d_call: TRBD2
j_call: TRBJ2-7

cdr3_aa: CASRMTSGNPEQFF
cdr3_nt: TGTGCCAGCAGGATGACTAGCGGGAACCCTGAGCAGTTCTTC
v_call: TRBV7-9
cdr3_length: 14
clone_size: once
d_call: TRBD2
j_call: TRBJ2-1

cdr3_aa: CASKGSGRRTGELFF
cdr3_nt: TGTGCCTCGAAGGGTAGCGGGAGGAGGACCGGGGAGCTGTTTTTT
v_call: TRBV30
cdr3_length: 15
clone_size: -
d_call: TRBD2
j_call: TRBJ2-2

cdr3_aa: CASSEGGVGGGSYNEQFF
cdr3_nt: TGTGCCAGCAGCGAAGGCGGGGTAGGGGGGGGGAGTTACAATGAGCAGTTCTTC
v_call: TRBV4-2
cdr3_length: 18
clone_size: -
d_call: -
j_call: TRBJ2-1

cdr3_aa: CASSLHGSPGNNEQFF
cdr3_nt: TGTGCCAGCAGTTTACACGGGAGCCCCGGGAACAATGAGCAGTTCTTC
v_call: TRBV28
cdr3_length: 16
clone_size: few
d_call: -
j_call: TRBJ2-1

cdr3_aa: CASSYSSSAGYTF
cdr3_nt: TGTGCCAGCAGTTACTCTTCTTCAGCGGGCTACACCTTC
v_call: TRBV6-5
cdr3_length: 13
clone_size: -
d_call: -
j_call: TRBJ1-2

cdr3_aa: CASSYGRADTQYF
cdr3_nt: TGTGCCAGCAGTTATGGTCGGGCAGATACGCAGTATTTT
v_call: TRBV27
cdr3_length: 13
clone_size: -
d_call: -
j_call: TRBJ2-3

cdr3_aa: CASTRGGGAYEQYF
cdr3_nt: TGTGCCAGCACCCGAGGGGGCGGGGCCTACGAGCAGTACTTC
v_call: TRBV7-9
cdr3_length: 14
clone_size: -
d_call: -
j_call: TRBJ2-7

cdr3_aa: CASSQFGNNEQFF
cdr3_nt: TGTGCCAGCAGCCAATTCGGTAACAATGAGCAGTTCTTC
v_call: TRBV6-5
cdr3_length: 13
clone_size: -
d_call: -
j_call: TRBJ2-1

cdr3_aa: CASSGSGGDTGELFF
cdr3_nt: TGTGCCAGCAGCGGGAGCGGGGGGGACACCGGGGAGCTGTTTTTT
v_call: TRBV7-8
cdr3_length: 15
clone_size: -
d_call: TRBD2
j_call: TRBJ2-2

cdr3_aa: CAWSGQGAVKDELNTEAFF
cdr3_nt: TGTGCCTGGAGCGGACAGGGGGCAGTTAAGGACGAGCTGAACACTGAAGCTTTCTTT
v_call: TRBV30
cdr3_length: 19
clone_size: -
d_call: TRBD1
j_call: TRBJ1-1

cdr3_aa: CASNPGPENYGYTF
cdr3_nt: TGTGCCAGCAACCCGGGTCCTGAAAACTATGGCTACACCTTC
v_call: TRBV6-1
cdr3_length: 14
clone_size: -
d_call: -
j_call: TRBJ1-2

cdr3_aa: CASSPSGTNYEQYF
cdr3_nt: TGTGCCAGCAGCCCCAGCGGGACCAACTACGAGCAGTACTTC
v_call: TRBV11-2
cdr3_length: 14
clone_size: -
d_call: TRBD2
j_call: TRBJ2-7

cdr3_aa: CASSQEAGGPNGYTF
cdr3_nt: TGTGCCAGCAGCCAAGAAGCCGGCGGGCCCAATGGCTACACCTTC
v_call: TRBV4-2
cdr3_length: 15
clone_size: -
d_call: -
j_call: TRBJ1-2

cdr3_aa: CASSQGTGDTDTQYF
cdr3_nt: TGCGCCAGCAGCCAAGGGACGGGAGACACAGATACGCAGTATTTT
v_call: TRBV4-1
cdr3_length: 15
clone_size: -
d_call: -
j_call: TRBJ2-3

cdr3_aa: CAISALLASYTGELFF
cdr3_nt: TGTGCCATCAGTGCCCTCCTAGCATCGTACACCGGGGAGCTGTTTTTT
v_call: TRBV10-3
cdr3_length: 16
clone_size: -
d_call: -
j_call: TRBJ2-2

cdr3_aa: CASSLRGQGANEQFF
cdr3_nt: TGTGCCAGCAGCTTACGGGGACAGGGGGCCAATGAGCAGTTCTTC
v_call: TRBV11-2
cdr3_length: 15
clone_size: -
d_call: TRBD1
j_call: TRBJ2-1

cdr3_aa: CASTSPPVGEQYF
cdr3_nt: TGTGCCAGCACATCCCCTCCGGTTGGCGAGCAGTACTTC
v_call: TRBV7-2
cdr3_length: 13
clone_size: once
d_call: -
j_call: TRBJ2-7

cdr3_aa: CASSFGGTVTQYF
cdr3_nt: TGTGCCAGCAGCTTCGGGGGGACGGTGACCCAGTACTTC
v_call: TRBV7-2
cdr3_length: 13
clone_size: -
d_call: TRBD2
j_call: TRBJ2-5

cdr3_aa: CAISEVSRSYNEQFF
cdr3_nt: TGTGCCATCAGTGAGGTTAGCCGCTCCTACAATGAGCAGTTCTTC
v_call: TRBV10-3
cdr3_length: 15
clone_size: once
d_call: -
j_call: TRBJ2-1

cdr3_aa: CASSLTPGQRNTGELFF
cdr3_nt: TGTGCCAGCAGCTTAACTCCGGGACAGCGGAACACCGGGGAGCTGTTTTTT
v_call: TRBV7-2
cdr3_length: 17
clone_size: -
d_call: TRBD1
j_call: TRBJ2-2

cdr3_aa: CASSLASGVWEQFF
cdr3_nt: TGTGCCAGCAGCTTGGCATCGGGGGTATGGGAGCAGTTCTTC
v_call: TRBV7-9
cdr3_length: 14
clone_size: -
d_call: -
j_call: TRBJ2-1

cdr3_aa: CASSQEGLAGNTGELFF
cdr3_nt: TGCGCCAGCAGCCAAGAGGGACTAGCGGGAAACACCGGGGAGCTGTTTTTT
v_call: TRBV4-3
cdr3_length: 17
clone_size: once
d_call: TRBD2
j_call: TRBJ2-2

cdr3_aa: CASSPGGEQYF
cdr3_nt: TGTGCCAGCAGCCCCGGGGGCGAGCAGTACTTC
v_call: TRBV7-9
cdr3_length: 11
clone_size: -
d_call: -
j_call: TRBJ2-7

cdr3_aa: CASSLRGREDTQYF
cdr3_nt: TGTGCCAGCAGCTTACGGGGGAGGGAAGATACGCAGTATTTT
v_call: TRBV7-2
cdr3_length: 14
clone_size: once
d_call: TRBD2
j_call: TRBJ2-3

cdr3_aa: CASSLRTQNTEAFF
cdr3_nt: TGTGCCAGCAGTTTAAGGACACAGAACACTGAAGCTTTCTTT
v_call: TRBV27
cdr3_length: 14
clone_size: -
d_call: -
j_call: TRBJ1-1

cdr3_aa: CASSSGGGDEQYF
cdr3_nt: TGTGCCAGCAGCTCAGGGGGTGGCGACGAGCAGTACTTC
v_call: TRBV7-7
cdr3_length: 13
clone_size: -
d_call: TRBD1
j_call: TRBJ2-7

cdr3_aa: CAISDRGTHTQETQYF
cdr3_nt: TGTGCCATCAGTGACCGCGGGACCCACACCCAAGAGACCCAGTACTTC
v_call: TRBV10-3
cdr3_length: 16
clone_size: -
d_call: -
j_call: TRBJ2-5

cdr3_aa: CASSQGLQETQYF
cdr3_nt: TGTGCCAGCAGCCAGGGGCTACAAGAGACCCAGTACTTC
v_call: TRBV4-2
cdr3_length: 13
clone_size: -
d_call: -
j_call: TRBJ2-5

cdr3_aa: CASSLAPTGVGPKNIQYF
cdr3_nt: TGTGCCAGCAGCTTAGCCCCGACAGGGGTTGGACCCAAAAACATTCAGTACTTC
v_call: TRBV13
cdr3_length: 18
clone_size: few
d_call: TRBD1
j_call: TRBJ2-4

cdr3_aa: CASRVIPGQGASEQYF
cdr3_nt: TGTGCCAGCAGGGTAATTCCGGGACAGGGGGCATCCGAGCAGTACTTC
v_call: TRBV28
cdr3_length: 16
clone_size: -
d_call: TRBD1
j_call: TRBJ2-7

cdr3_aa: CASSPTGDRAVDEQFF
cdr3_nt: TGTGCCAGCAGCCCGACGGGGGACAGGGCTGTCGATGAGCAGTTCTTC
v_call: TRBV5-4
cdr3_length: 16
clone_size: -
d_call: TRBD1
j_call: TRBJ2-1

cdr3_aa: CASSPGTGLKGGYTF
cdr3_nt: TGTGCCAGCAGTCCCGGGACAGGGCTAAAAGGAGGCTACACCTTC
v_call: TRBV7-2
cdr3_length: 15
clone_size: -
d_call: TRBD1
j_call: TRBJ1-2